Below, one TCR beta chain is given with its context. A clone one base away is much larger, so this may be a read error. This record belongs to a study of T cells in Graves' hyperthyroidism and ophthalmopathy. Amplification targeted TCR beta CDR3 regions from RNA transcripts. HTBI primers were used for first-round RT-PCR of the TCR CDR3. TCRdb ran MiXCR on the multiplex PCR reads and lists one entry per CDR3 protein. The sample has some 770,000 distinct CDR3 sequences, about 17% seen once. Germline CDR1 and CDR2: SEHNR and FQNEAQ (reference sequence). Trimming removed 5 bases from V and 6 bases from J, with 20 bases in between. This CDR3 is 15 amino acids long.

The receptor's source is a man aged 18 to 30 with Graves' hyperthyroidism. Sequencing was performed on blood. J is TRBJ2-7 and V is TRBV7-9, with D possibly TRBD2 on 6 matching bases. CDR3 region: CASSPFSGAYCEQYF. The CDR3, as DNA: TGTGCCAGCAGCCCGTTTTCGGGAGCCTACTGCGAGCAGTACTTC.